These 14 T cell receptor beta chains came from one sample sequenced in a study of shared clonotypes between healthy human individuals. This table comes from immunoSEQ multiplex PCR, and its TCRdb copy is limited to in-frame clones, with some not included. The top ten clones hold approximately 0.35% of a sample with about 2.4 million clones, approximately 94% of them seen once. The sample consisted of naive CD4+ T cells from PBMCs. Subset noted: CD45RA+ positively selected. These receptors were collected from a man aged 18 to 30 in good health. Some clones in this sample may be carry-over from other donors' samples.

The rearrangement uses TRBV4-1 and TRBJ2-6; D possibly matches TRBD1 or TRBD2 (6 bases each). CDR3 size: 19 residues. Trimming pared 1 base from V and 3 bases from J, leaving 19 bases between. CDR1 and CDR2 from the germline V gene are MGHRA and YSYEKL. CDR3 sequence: CASSQGTFRRGVGANVLTF. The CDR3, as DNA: TGCGCCAGCAGCCAAGGGACGTTTCGGAGGGGGGTTGGGGCCAACGTCCTGACTTTC.

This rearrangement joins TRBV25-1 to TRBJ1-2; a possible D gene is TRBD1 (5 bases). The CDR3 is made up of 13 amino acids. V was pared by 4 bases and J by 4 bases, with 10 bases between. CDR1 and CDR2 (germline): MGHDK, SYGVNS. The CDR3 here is CASSGTTVYGYTF. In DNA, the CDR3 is TGTGCCAGCAGTGGGACGACAGTCTATGGCTACACCTTC.

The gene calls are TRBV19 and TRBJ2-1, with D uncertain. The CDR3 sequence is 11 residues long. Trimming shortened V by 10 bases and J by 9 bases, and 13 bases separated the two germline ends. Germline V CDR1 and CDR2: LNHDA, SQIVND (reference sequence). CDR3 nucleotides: TGTGCCACCTCCTTTCTCGTTGAGCAGTTCTTC. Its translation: CATSFLVEQFF.

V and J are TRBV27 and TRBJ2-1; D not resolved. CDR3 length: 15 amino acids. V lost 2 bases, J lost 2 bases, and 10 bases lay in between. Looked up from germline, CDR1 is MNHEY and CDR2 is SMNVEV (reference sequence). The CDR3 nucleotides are TGTGCCAGCAGTTTAGGCGTTATCCCCTACAATGAGCAGTTCTTC. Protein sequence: CASSLGVIPYNEQFF.

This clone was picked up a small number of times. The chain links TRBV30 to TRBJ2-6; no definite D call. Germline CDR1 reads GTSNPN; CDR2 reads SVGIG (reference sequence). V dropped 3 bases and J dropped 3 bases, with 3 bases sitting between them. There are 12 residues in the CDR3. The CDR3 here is CAWSGGANVLTF. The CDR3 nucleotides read TGTGCCTGGAGCGGTGGGGCCAACGTCCTGACTTTC.

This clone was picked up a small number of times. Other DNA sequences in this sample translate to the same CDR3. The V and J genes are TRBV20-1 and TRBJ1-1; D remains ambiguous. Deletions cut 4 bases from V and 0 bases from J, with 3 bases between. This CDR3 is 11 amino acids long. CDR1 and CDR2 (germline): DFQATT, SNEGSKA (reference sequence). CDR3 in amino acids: CSAKMNTEAFF. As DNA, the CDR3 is TGCAGTGCTAAGATGAACACTGAAGCTTTCTTT.

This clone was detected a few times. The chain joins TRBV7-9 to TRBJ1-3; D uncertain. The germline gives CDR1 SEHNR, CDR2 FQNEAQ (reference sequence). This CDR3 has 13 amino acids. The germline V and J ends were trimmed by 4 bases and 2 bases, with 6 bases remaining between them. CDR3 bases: TGTGCCAGCAGCTGGAGTACTGGAAACACCATATATTTT. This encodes CASSWSTGNTIYF. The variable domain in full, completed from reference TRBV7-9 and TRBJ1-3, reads DTGVSQNPRHKITKRGQNVTFRCDPISEHNRLYWYRQTLGQGPEFLTYFQNEAQLEKSRLLSDRFSAERPKGSFSTLEIQRTEQGDSAMYLCASSWSTGNTIYFGEGSWLTVV.

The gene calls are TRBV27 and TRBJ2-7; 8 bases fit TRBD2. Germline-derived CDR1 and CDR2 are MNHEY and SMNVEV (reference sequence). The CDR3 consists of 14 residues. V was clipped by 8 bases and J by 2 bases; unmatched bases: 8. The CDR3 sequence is CASVVKAGAYEQYF. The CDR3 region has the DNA TGTGCCAGCGTTGTGAAAGCGGGAGCCTACGAGCAGTACTTC.

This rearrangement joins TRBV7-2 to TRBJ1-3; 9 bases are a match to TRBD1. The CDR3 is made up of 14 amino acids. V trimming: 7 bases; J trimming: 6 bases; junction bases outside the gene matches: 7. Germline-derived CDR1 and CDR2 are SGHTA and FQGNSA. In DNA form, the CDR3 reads TGTGCCAGCAACAACCGGGACAGGGCAAACACCATATATTTT. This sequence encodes CASNNRDRANTIYF.

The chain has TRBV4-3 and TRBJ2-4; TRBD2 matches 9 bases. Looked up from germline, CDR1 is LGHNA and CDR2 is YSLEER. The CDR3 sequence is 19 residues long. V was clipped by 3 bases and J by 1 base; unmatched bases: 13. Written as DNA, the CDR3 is TGCGCCAGCAGCCAGTTCCCAGCGGGAGGCCAGGGGGCCAAAAACATTCAGTACTTC. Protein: CASSQFPAGGQGAKNIQYF.

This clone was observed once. The CDR3 coding sequence is TGTGCCTTGACAGGGTTGTCTAATGAAAAACTGTTTTTT. It codes for CALTGLSNEKLFF. The chain employs TRBV30 and TRBJ1-4; 7 nucleotides line up with TRBD1. The J segment lost 3 bases and the V segment lost 7 bases, leaving 5 bases of the junction unmatched. There are 13 residues in the CDR3. From germline, CDR1 is GTSNPN and CDR2 SVGIG (reference sequence). Together with reference TRBV30 and TRBJ1-4, the CDR3 gives the full variable domain: SQTIHQWPATLVQPVGSPLSLECTVEGTSNPNLYWYRQAAGRGLQLLFYSVGIGQISSEVPQNLSASRPQDRQFILSSKKLLLSDSGFYLCALTGLSNEKLFFGSGTQLSVL.

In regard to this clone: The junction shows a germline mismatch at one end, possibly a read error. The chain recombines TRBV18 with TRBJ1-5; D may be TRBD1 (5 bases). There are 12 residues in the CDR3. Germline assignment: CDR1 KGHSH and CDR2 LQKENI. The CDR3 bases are TGTGCCAGCTCACCACCGGTTCGACTCAGGGATTTT. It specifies CASSPPVRLRDF.

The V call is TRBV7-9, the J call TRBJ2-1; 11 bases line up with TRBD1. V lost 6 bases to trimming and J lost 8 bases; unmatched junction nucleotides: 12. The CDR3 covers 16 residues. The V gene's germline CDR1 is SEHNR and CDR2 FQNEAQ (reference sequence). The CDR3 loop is CASRPTGTGGVDEQFF. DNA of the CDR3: TGTGCCAGCAGACCCACCGGGACAGGGGGGGTCGATGAGCAGTTCTTC.

The CDR3 region is CASSSRSSGGANVLTF. The CDR3 DNA is TGCGCCAGCAGCTCACGTTCCAGCGGGGGGGCCAACGTCCTGACTTTC. This rearrangement joins TRBV5-1 to TRBJ2-6, with D possibly matching TRBD2 (6 bases). Germline assignment: CDR1 SGHRS and CDR2 YFSETQ. V was pared by 3 bases and J by 4 bases, with 14 bases between. This CDR3 has 16 residues.